These 9 T cell receptor beta chains were sequenced from one sample in a study of tumor and adjacent non-tumor tissue in lung cancer. The library came from three nested PCR rounds adapted from ARM-PCR protocols. TCRdb reprocessed the multiplex PCR reads via MiXCR and lists one record per CDR3 protein. The repertoire has some 100,000 distinct CDR3 sequences, around three quarters of them found once; the top ten carry roughly 33%. No cell sorting was done before RNA was extracted from the tissue. This non-tumor lung sample came from over 3 cm beyond the tumor edge. Sequencing was done on a sample of distant non-tumor lung tissue. The source is a man aged 55 to 69 with small cell lung cancer.

This clonotype was seen only once. The conserved phenylalanine or tryptophan normally closing the CDR3 is absent here, so this likely arose from a read error. V and J are TRBV12-3 or TRBV12-4 and TRBJ2-1, with 8 nucleotides matching TRBD2. This CDR3 contains 15 residues. CDR3 sequence reads: CGSGQSGRVDGEQFL. For the CDR3, the DNA is TGTGGCAGCGGTCAAAGCGGGAGAGTAGACGGTGAGCAGTTCCTC.

Comment on this clonotype: A read error is possible here, since a much larger clone lies one base away. The final CDR3 position lacks the conserved phenylalanine or tryptophan, pointing to a likely read error. The genes are TRBV28 and TRBJ2-7; possibly TRBD2 for D (6 bases). The V and J ends lost 4 bases and 4 bases respectively, with 17 bases between them. Germline V CDR1 and CDR2: MDHEN, SYDVKM. The CDR3 totals 15 residues. The CDR3 nucleotides read TGTGCCAGCAGTTCAGCCGGGGGAGGTATATACGAGCAGTACTTA. As protein: CASSSAGGGIYEQYL.

Points on this clonotype: One end of the junction fails to match germline, which may point to a read error. V usage is TRBV5-1 and J usage is TRBJ1-1; 7 nucleotides agree with TRBD1. The CDR3 is made up of 15 amino acids. Germline lookup yields CDR1 SGHRS and CDR2 YFSETQ. In nucleotides, the CDR3 is TGCGCCAGCAGCTTGGTACAGGGGATGAACTCTGAAGCATCCTTT. This gives the protein CASSLVQGMNSEASF.

Note on this clonotype: This may be a read error, as it is one base from a much larger clone. The CDR3 is CAQGSYNEQFF. For the CDR3, the DNA is TGTGCCCAGGGCTCCTACAATGAGCAGTTCTTC. The rearrangement links TRBV30 to TRBJ2-1; possible D gene TRBD1, 5 bases. CDR1 is GTSNPN, CDR2 SVGIG, per germline (reference sequence). The CDR3 length is 11 residues. Trimming cost V 8 bases and J 0 bases, with 5 bases left between them.

The chain combines TRBV4-1 with TRBJ2-5; D unresolved. Germline V lookup: CDR1 MGHRA, CDR2 YSYEKL. CDR3 length equals 13 residues. Trimming removed 4 bases from V and 2 bases from J, with 8 bases in between. The CDR3 DNA reads TGCGCCAGCAGCCTGACTCCTCAAGAGACCCAGTACTTC. It yields the protein CASSLTPQETQYF.

In regard to this clonotype: One end of the junction fails to match germline, which may point to a read error. The chain joins TRBV11-2 to TRBJ1-1; no clear D gene. This CDR3 is 16 amino acids long. Germline V gene lookup returns CDR1 SGHAT and CDR2 FQNNGV. The CDR3, as DNA: TGTGCAAGCAACTCATACCCTATGGCAAGGAAGACTGAAGCTTTCTTT. Translating it yields CASNSYPMARKTEAFF.

This clonotype came up a few times. V and J are TRBV19 and TRBJ2-1; TRBD1 aligns across 8 bases. The V gene end was trimmed by 7 bases and the J gene end by 4 bases; junction bases not matched to a gene: 9. The CDR3 length is 15 residues. CDR1 and CDR2 (germline): LNHDA, SQIVND (reference sequence). The CDR3 region has the DNA TGTGCCAGTAACCCTGGGACAGGCGAATACAATGAGCAGTTCTTC. The encoded protein is CASNPGTGEYNEQFF.

This clonotype was seen just once. The V and J genes are TRBV4-1 and TRBJ2-7, with D possibly matching TRBD1 (5 bases). CDR3 length: 15 amino acids. V lost 3 bases, J lost 3 bases, and 15 bases lay in between. Germline assignment: CDR1 MGHRA and CDR2 YSYEKL. The CDR3 loop reads CASSQQQESFYEQYF. For the CDR3, the DNA is TGCGCCAGCAGCCAGCAACAGGAGAGCTTCTACGAGCAGTACTTC.

The chain links TRBV4-1 to TRBJ2-1; 12 bases line up with TRBD2. The CDR3 has 17 amino acids. Germline CDR1 MGHRA, CDR2 YSYEKL. V lost 8 bases and J lost 4; bases outside the gene matches: 12. The CDR3 loop reads CASADPTSGGLYNEQFF. The CDR3 DNA is TGCGCCAGCGCGGATCCGACTAGCGGGGGCCTTTACAATGAGCAGTTCTTC.